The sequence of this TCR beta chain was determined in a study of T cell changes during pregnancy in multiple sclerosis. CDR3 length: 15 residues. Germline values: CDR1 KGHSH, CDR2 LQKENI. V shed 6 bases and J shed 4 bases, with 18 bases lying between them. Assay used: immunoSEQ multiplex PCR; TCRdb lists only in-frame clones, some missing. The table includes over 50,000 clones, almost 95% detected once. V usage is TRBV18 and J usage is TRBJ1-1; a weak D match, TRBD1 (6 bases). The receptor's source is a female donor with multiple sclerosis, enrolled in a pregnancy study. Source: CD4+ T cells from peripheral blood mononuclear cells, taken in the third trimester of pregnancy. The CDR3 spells CASSQQGVLSTEAFF. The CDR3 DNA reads TGTGCCAGCTCGCAACAGGGAGTGTTGAGCACTGAAGCTTTCTTT.